These 13 T cell receptor beta chains were all obtained from the same sample, sequenced in a study of CD8 T cells in Susac syndrome. RNA was extracted with the RNeasy kit, and a quantity of roughly 0.45 to 1 ug was reverse transcribed using random hexamers. TCRdb used MiXCR to reprocess the immunoSEQ multiplex PCR reads, holding one entry per CDR3 protein. Here the sample spans some 96,000 distinct CDR3 sequences, about 95% being singletons. Source material: CD8+ T cells from PBMCs. The receptors were sampled from a human donor with Susac syndrome.

V usage is TRBV9 and J usage is TRBJ1-5; D gene uncertain. The V end lost 0 bases, the J end lost 7 bases, and 8 bases lay between the germline ends. Germline loops: CDR1 SGDLS, CDR2 YYNGEE. The CDR3 consists of 13 residues. The CDR3 loop is CASSVAERQPQHF. The CDR3 DNA reads as TGTGCCAGCAGCGTAGCTGAAAGACAGCCCCAGCATTTT. The full variable domain, with the rest looked up from reference TRBV9 and TRBJ1-5, is DSGVTQTPKHLITATGQRVTLRCSPRSGDLSVYWYQQSLDQGLQFLIQYYNGEERAKGNILERFSAQQFPDLHSELNLSSLELGDSALYFCASSVAERQPQHFGDGTRLSIL.

This chain links TRBV28 with TRBJ2-2; tentatively, D is TRBD2 (6 bases). Germline V gives CDR1 MDHEN, CDR2 SYDVKM. Deletions cut 10 bases from V and 3 bases from J, with 12 bases between. This CDR3 is built from 13 residues. The CDR3 here is CATSGVDTGELFF. The CDR3 region has the DNA TGTGCCACTTCGGGGGTAGACACCGGGGAGCTGTTTTTT.

This chain uses TRBV18 with TRBJ2-1; TRBD1 matches at 8 bases. The length of the CDR3 is 14 residues. CDR1 is KGHSH and CDR2 is LQKENI in the germline V gene. The trim removed 5 bases at V and 3 bases at J, leaving 3 bases unmatched. The CDR3 bases are TGTGCCAGCTCAGGGACAGGCTACTACAATGAGCAGTTCTTC. Its protein product is CASSGTGYYNEQFF.

The J gene is TRBJ2-6, the V gene TRBV4-1; D tentatively reads TRBD1 or TRBD2 (5 bases each). Germline V gene data show CDR1 as MGHRA and CDR2 as YSYEKL. This CDR3 has 16 residues. V gave up 5 bases and J gave up 0 bases, with 11 bases separating them. CDR3 sequence (DNA): TGCGCCAGCAGCTCCGAGGGGACCTCTGGGGCCAACGTCCTGACTTTC. Its translation: CASSSEGTSGANVLTF.

The CDR3 nucleotides are TGCAGTGCTAGGGAGATCTCATATGAGCAGTTCTTC. Translating gives CSAREISYEQFF. The chain uses TRBV20-1 and TRBJ2-1; the D is unclear. Per germline, CDR1 DFQATT and CDR2 SNEGSKA (reference sequence). V was clipped by 3 bases and J by 8 bases, with 11 bases between them. This CDR3 is 12 amino acids long.

The sample holds one count of this clonotype. The V call is TRBV19, the J call TRBJ1-1; D may be TRBD1 (6 bases). The CDR3 is 11 residues long. The ends were cut back, 9 bases at V and 3 bases at J, with 8 bases in the middle. The V gene's germline CDR1 is LNHDA and CDR2 SQIVND (reference sequence). The CDR3 coding sequence is TGTGCCAGCTCAGGGGACACTGAAGCTTTCTTT. Its translation: CASSGDTEAFF.

The chain carries TRBV28 and TRBJ1-2; no clear D gene. Germline V gene sequence: CDR1 MDHEN, CDR2 SYDVKM. CDR3 length equals 12 residues. Deletions cut 6 bases from V and 3 bases from J, with 8 bases between. CDR3 amino acids: CASRSWDYGYTF. CDR3 sequence (DNA): TGTGCCAGCAGGAGTTGGGACTATGGCTACACCTTC.

J is TRBJ2-1 and V is TRBV19, with D perhaps TRBD2 (6 bases). V dropped 9 bases and J dropped 10 bases, with 22 bases sitting between them. Germline V gene lookup returns CDR1 LNHDA and CDR2 SQIVND (reference sequence). The CDR3 is 14 residues long. The CDR3, as DNA: TGTGCCAGCAGCGCGGGATTTGACAGAGACGAGCAGTTCTTC. It specifies CASSAGFDRDEQFF.

The V call is TRBV7-6, the J call TRBJ2-1; 9 bases align to TRBD2. Germline-derived CDR1 and CDR2 are SGHVS and FNYEAQ. The trim removed 2 bases at V and 15 bases at J, leaving 11 bases unmatched. The CDR3 totals 14 residues. CDR3 sequence (DNA): TGTGCCAGCAGCTTAATAGCGGGGGTGCTCCCCCCGTTCTTC. Translated: CASSLIAGVLPPFF. Full variable domain (missing parts from reference TRBV7-6 and TRBJ2-1): GAGVSQSPRYKVTKRGQDVALRCDPISGHVSLYWYRQALGQGPEFLTYFNYEAQQDKSGLPNDRFSAERPEGSISTLTIQRTEQRDSAMYRCASSLIAGVLPPFFGPGTRLTVL.

CDR3 DNA: TGCAGTGCTAGCCGTGGACAGGGGACTGAAGCTTTCTTT. Its translation: CSASRGQGTEAFF. The chain uses TRBV20-1 and TRBJ1-1; 9 nucleotides agree with TRBD1. This CDR3 has 13 amino acids. The J segment lost 5 bases and the V segment lost 3 bases, leaving 4 bases of the junction unmatched. From germline, CDR1 is DFQATT and CDR2 SNEGSKA (reference sequence).

This clonotype was counted once. CDR3 protein: CASSPHKGTEAFF. The CDR3 DNA follows: TGTGCCAGCTCACCCCACAAGGGCACTGAAGCTTTCTTT. The chain carries TRBV18 and TRBJ1-1; D gene ambiguous. Germline values: CDR1 KGHSH, CDR2 LQKENI. V lost 3 bases, J lost 4 bases, and 9 bases lay in between. The CDR3 sequence is 13 residues long. Full variable domain (remainder filled in from reference TRBV18 and TRBJ1-1): NAGVMQNPRHLVRRRGQEARLRCSPMKGHSHVYWYRQLPEEGLKFMVYLQKENIIDESGMPKERFSAEFPKEGPSILRIQQVVRGDSAAYFCASSPHKGTEAFFGQGTRLTVV.

The chain recombines TRBV12-3 or TRBV12-4 with TRBJ1-1; D not certain. CDR3 size: 14 residues. With 6 bases removed from V and 5 bases from J, the gap between germline ends came to 16 bases. CDR3 bases: TGTGCCAGCAGGCCGACCTACGGAACGACTGAAGCTTTCTTT. It codes for CASRPTYGTTEAFF.

The chain recombines TRBV13 with TRBJ1-2; D perhaps matches TRBD1 (5 bases). CDR1 PRHDT and CDR2 FYEKMQ come from the germline V gene (reference sequence). V lost 5 bases and J 0 bases, leaving 13 bases between the germline ends. The CDR3 is 15 amino acids. The CDR3 protein is CASSPGLTANYGYTF. DNA for the CDR3: TGTGCCAGCAGCCCTGGACTGACAGCTAACTATGGCTACACCTTC.